The clone carrying this T cell receptor (beta chain) is a singleton in its sample. Its cognate antigen is unknown. Time point reported: week 5, during vaccination. Every single dose of the vaccine, 300 ug of mutant IDH1 20-mer peptide, came with topical imiquimod. Newly diagnosed WHO grade 3 or 4 IDH1-mutant, ATRX-lost astrocytomas were identified in the donors. The record originates from a study of a mutant IDH1 vaccine in newly diagnosed glioma. Study-wide context: Across weeks 1, 3, 5, 7, 11, 15, 19 and 23, patients received a vaccination each time, eight in all. Prior therapy was radiotherapy, temozolomide, or both; most received both.

Assay: immunoSEQ multiplex PCR; the TCRdb copy retains only in-frame clones and omits some. The sample has about 38,000 clones; 78% are singletons. Germline V gives CDR1 SQVTM, CDR2 ANQGSEA. The CDR3 contains 14 residues. The ends were cut back, 5 bases at V and 0 bases at J, with 11 bases in the middle. The chain links TRBV29-1 to TRBJ1-5; D unresolved. Here the sequenced sample was PBMCs, taken from a glioma patient whose treatment included an IDH1 peptide vaccine. The sequence was collected from a man in his forties with glioma. The CDR3 DNA reads TGCAGCGTTCAGCCCCAAGATAGCAATCAGCCCCAGCATTTT. Translated, it gives CSVQPQDSNQPQHF.